This T cell receptor beta chain was retrieved from a study of T cells in Graves' hyperthyroidism and ophthalmopathy. The table lists this clonotype with many counts. Authors of the study amplified TCR beta CDR3 regions from RNA transcripts. During a first-round RT-PCR of the TCR CDR3, the HTBI primer set was used. Each CDR3 protein gets one entry after TCRdb re-called the multiplex PCR reads with MiXCR. In the table there are 250,000 to 300,000 distinct CDR3 sequences, about 14% of which are singletons. The germline CDR1 and CDR2 sequences are MDHEN and SYDVKM. There are 15 residues in the CDR3. V was clipped by 6 bases and J by 4 bases, with 16 bases between them.

Sequencing was performed on blood. The chain couples TRBV28 to TRBJ2-1; the D gene could be TRBD1 or TRBD2 (5 bases each). This clonotype was obtained from a woman aged 40 to 55 with Graves' hyperthyroidism that later progressed to Graves' ophthalmopathy. The CDR3 coding sequence is TGTGCCAGCAGCCCCAGGTCCTGGGGGTACAATGAGCAGTTCTTC. Its protein product is CASSPRSWGYNEQFF.